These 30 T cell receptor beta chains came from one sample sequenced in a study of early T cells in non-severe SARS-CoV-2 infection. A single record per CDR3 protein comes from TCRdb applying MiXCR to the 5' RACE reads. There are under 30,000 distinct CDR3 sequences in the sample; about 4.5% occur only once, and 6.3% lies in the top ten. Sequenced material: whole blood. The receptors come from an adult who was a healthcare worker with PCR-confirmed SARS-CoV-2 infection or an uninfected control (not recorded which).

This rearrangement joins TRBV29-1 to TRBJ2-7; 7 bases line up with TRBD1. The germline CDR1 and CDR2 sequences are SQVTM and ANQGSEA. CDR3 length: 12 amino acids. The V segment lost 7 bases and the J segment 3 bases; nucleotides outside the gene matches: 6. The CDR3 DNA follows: TGCAGCGCCCAGGGGGACCTCTACGAGCAGTACTTC. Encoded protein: CSAQGDLYEQYF.

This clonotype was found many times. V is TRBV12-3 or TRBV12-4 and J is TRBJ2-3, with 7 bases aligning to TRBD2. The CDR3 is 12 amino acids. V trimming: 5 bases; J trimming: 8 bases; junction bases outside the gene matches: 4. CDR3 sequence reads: CASSAERGTQYF. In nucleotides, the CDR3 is TGTGCCAGCAGTGCTGAGCGGGGTACGCAGTATTTT.

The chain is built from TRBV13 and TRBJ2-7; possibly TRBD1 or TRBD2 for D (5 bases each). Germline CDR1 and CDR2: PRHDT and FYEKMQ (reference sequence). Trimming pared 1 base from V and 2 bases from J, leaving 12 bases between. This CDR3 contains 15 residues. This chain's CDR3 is CASSLAGHGTYEQYF. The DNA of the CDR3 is TGTGCCAGCAGCTTAGCGGGGCATGGAACCTACGAGCAGTACTTC.

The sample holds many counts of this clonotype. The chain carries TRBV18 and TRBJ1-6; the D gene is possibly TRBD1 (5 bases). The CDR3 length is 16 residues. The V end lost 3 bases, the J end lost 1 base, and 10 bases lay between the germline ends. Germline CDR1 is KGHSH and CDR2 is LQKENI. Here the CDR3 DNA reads TGTGCCAGCTCACCTGGGGCGGCATCCTATAATTCACCCCTCCACTTT. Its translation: CASSPGAASYNSPLHF.

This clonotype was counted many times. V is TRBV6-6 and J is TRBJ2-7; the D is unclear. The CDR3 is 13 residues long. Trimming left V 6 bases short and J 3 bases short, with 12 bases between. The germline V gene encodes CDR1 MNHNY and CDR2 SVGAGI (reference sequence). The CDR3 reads CASSQLALYEQYF. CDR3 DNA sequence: TGTGCCAGCAGCCAATTAGCCCTCTACGAGCAGTACTTC.

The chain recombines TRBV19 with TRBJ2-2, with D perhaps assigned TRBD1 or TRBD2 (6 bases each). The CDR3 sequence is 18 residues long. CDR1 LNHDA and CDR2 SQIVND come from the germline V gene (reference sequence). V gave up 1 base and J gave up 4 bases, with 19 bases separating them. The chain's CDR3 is CASSIGVGGTTPTGELFF. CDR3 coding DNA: TGTGCCAGTAGTATAGGGGTCGGCGGGACAACTCCCACCGGGGAGCTGTTTTTT.

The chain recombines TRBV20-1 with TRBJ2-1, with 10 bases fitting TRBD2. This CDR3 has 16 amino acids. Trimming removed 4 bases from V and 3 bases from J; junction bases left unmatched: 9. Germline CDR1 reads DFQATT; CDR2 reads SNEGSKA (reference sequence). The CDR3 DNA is TGCAGTGCTATCCGTGGACTAGCGGACTTCTACAATGAGCAGTTCTTC. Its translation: CSAIRGLADFYNEQFF.

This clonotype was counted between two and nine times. In DNA form, the CDR3 reads TGTGCCAGCTCCTCGCCCTTACGTGGCGACACAGATACGCAGTATTTT. This gives the protein CASSSPLRGDTDTQYF. V gene TRBV18 combines with J gene TRBJ2-3; D is ambiguous. CDR1 is KGHSH, CDR2 LQKENI, per germline. V was clipped by 6 bases and J by 2 bases, with 18 bases between them. This CDR3 contains 16 residues. Full variable domain (remainder filled in from reference TRBV18 and TRBJ2-3): NAGVMQNPRHLVRRRGQEARLRCSPMKGHSHVYWYRQLPEEGLKFMVYLQKENIIDESGMPKERFSAEFPKEGPSILRIQQVVRGDSAAYFCASSSPLRGDTDTQYFGPGTRLTVL.

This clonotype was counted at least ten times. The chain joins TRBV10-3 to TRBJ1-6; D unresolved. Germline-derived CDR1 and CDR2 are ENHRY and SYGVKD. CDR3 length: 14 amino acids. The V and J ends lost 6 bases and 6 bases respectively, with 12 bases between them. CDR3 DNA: TGTGCCATCAGCGCTATGCCGGGTAATTCACCCCTCCACTTT. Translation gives CAISAMPGNSPLHF.

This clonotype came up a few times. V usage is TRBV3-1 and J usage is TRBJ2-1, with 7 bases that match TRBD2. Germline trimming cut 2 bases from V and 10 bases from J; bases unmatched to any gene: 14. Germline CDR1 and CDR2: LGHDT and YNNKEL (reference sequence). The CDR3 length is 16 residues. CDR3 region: CASSQMRGTPAEEQFF. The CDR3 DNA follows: TGTGCCAGCAGCCAAATGCGGGGGACTCCCGCAGAGGAGCAGTTCTTC.

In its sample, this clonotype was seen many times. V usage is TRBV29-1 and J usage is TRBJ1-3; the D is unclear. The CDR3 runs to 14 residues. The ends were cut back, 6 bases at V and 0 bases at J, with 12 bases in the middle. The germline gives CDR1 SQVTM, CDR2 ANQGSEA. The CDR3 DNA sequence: TGCAGCGTCAAAACACCGAGCTCTGGAAACACCATATATTTT. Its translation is CSVKTPSSGNTIYF.

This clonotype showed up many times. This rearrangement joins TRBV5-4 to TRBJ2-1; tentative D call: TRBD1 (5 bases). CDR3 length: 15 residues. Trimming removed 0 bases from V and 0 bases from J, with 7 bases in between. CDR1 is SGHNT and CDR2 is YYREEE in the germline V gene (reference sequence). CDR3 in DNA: TGTGCCAGCAGCTTGGGACAGAACTCCTACAATGAGCAGTTCTTC. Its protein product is CASSLGQNSYNEQFF.

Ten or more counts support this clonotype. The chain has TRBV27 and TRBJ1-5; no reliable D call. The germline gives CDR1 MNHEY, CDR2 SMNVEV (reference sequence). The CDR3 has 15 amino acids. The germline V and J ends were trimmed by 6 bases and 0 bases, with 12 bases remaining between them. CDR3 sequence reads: CASRPSAYSNQPQHF. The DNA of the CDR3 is TGTGCCAGCAGGCCTTCAGCTTATAGCAATCAGCCCCAGCATTTT.

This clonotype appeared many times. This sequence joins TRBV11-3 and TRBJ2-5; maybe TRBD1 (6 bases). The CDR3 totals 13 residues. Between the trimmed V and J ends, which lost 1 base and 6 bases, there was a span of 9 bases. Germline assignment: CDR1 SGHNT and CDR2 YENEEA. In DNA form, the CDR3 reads TGTGCCAGCAGCTTAGGGGGGCAACAGACCCAGTACTTC. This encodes CASSLGGQQTQYF.

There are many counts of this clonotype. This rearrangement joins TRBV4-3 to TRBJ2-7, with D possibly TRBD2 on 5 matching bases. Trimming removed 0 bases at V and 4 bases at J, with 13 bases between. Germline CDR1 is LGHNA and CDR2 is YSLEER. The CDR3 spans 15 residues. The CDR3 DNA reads TGCGCCAGCAGCCAAGATGCGGGCAGAAGGTACGAGCAGTACTTC. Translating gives CASSQDAGRRYEQYF.

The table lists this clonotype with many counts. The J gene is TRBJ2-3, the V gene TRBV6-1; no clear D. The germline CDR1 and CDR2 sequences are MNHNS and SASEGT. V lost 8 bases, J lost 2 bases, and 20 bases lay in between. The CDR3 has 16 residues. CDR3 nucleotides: TGTGCCAGCCTAAAGTACGGCTCGCCCTTCACAGATACGCAGTATTTT. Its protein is CASLKYGSPFTDTQYF.

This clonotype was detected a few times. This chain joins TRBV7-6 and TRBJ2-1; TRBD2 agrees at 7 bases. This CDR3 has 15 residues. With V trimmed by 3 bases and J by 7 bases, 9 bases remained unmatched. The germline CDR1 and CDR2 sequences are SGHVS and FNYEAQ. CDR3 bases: TGTGCCAGCAGCTTGTCTTGGGGGGGATCGAATGAGCAGTTCTTC. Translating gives CASSLSWGGSNEQFF.

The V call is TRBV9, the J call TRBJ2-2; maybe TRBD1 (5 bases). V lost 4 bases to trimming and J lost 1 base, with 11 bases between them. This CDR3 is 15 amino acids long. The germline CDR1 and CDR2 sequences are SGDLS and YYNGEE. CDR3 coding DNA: TGTGCCAGCAGCCCCTCTACAGGGAACACCGGGGAGCTGTTTTTT. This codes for CASSPSTGNTGELFF.

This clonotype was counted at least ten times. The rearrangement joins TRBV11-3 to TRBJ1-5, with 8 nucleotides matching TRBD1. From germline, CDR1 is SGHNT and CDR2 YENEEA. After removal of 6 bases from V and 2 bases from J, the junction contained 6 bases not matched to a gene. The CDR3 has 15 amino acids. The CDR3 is CASSAGGAGNQPQHF. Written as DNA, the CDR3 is TGTGCCAGCAGTGCAGGGGGCGCGGGCAATCAGCCCCAGCATTTT.

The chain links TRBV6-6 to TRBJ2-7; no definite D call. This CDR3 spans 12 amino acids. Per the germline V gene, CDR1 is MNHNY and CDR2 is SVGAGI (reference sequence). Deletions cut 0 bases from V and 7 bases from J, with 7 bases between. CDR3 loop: CASSYSSTEQYF. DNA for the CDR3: TGTGCCAGCAGTTACTCGAGTACGGAGCAGTACTTC.

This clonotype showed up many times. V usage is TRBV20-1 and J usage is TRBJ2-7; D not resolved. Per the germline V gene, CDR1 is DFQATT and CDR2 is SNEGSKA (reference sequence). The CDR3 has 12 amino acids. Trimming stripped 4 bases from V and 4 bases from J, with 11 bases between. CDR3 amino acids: CSANYQTYEQYF. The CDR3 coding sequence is TGCAGTGCTAACTATCAGACTTACGAGCAGTACTTC.

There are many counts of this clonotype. The CDR3 region is CASSSGTGGPETQYF. Written as DNA, the CDR3 is TGTGCCAGCAGTTCCGGGACAGGGGGCCCTGAGACCCAGTACTTC. The chain combines TRBV12-3 or TRBV12-4 with TRBJ2-5, with 12 bases that match TRBD1. The CDR3 spans 15 residues. With V trimmed by 4 bases and J by 5 bases, 5 bases remained unmatched.

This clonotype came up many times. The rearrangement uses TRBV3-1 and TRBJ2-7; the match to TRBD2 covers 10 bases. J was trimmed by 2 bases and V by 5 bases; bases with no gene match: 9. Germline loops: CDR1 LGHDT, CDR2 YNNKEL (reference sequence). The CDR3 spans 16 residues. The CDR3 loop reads CASSYRMGLATYEQYF. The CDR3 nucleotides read TGTGCCAGCAGCTACCGAATGGGACTAGCGACCTACGAGCAGTACTTC.

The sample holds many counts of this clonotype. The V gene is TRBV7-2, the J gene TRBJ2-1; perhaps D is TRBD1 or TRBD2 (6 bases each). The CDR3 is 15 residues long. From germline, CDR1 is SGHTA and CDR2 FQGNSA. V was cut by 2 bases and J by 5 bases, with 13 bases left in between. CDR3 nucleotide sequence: TGTGCCAGCAGCTTAAGGCAGGGGAGGCACAATGAGCAGTTCTTC. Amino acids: CASSLRQGRHNEQFF.

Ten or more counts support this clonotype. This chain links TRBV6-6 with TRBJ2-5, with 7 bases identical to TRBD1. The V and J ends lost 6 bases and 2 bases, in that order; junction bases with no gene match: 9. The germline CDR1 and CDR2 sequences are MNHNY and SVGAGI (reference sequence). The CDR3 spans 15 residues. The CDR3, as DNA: TGTGCCAGCAGGATAGGGGGCTTAGGGCAAGAGACCCAGTACTTC. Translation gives CASRIGGLGQETQYF.

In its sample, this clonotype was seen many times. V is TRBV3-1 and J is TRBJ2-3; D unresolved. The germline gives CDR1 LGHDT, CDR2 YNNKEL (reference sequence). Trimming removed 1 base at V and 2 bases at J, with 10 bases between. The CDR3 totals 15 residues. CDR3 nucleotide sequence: TGTGCCAGCAGCCAAGTGGGCCTTAACACAGATACGCAGTATTTT. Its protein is CASSQVGLNTDTQYF.

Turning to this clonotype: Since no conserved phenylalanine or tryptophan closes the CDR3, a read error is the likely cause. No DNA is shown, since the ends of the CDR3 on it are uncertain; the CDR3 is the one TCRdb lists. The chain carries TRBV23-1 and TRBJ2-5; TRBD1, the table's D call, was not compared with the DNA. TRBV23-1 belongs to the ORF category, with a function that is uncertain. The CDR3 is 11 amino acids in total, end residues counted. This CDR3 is CASSQSGRRRS.

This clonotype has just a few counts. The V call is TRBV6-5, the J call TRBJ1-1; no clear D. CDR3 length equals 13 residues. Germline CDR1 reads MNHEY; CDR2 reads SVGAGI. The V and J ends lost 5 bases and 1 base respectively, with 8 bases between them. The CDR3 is CASSTKPNTEAFF. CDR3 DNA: TGTGCCAGCAGTACAAAACCGAACACTGAAGCTTTCTTT.

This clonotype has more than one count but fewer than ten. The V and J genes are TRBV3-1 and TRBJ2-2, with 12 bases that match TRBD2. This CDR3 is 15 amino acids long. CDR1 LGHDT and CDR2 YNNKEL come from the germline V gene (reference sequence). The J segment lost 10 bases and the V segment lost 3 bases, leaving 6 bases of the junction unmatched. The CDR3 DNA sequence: TGTGCCAGCAGCCATCTAGCGGGAGGGTTGGTGGAGCTGTTTTTT. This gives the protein CASSHLAGGLVELFF.

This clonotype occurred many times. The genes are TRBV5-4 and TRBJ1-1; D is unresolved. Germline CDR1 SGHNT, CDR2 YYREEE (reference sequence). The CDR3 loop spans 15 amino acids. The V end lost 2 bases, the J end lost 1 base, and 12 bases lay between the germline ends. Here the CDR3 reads CASSLQGFPNTEAFF. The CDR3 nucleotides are TGTGCCAGCAGCTTACAAGGTTTCCCGAACACTGAAGCTTTCTTT. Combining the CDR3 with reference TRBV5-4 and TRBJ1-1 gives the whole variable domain ETGVTQSPTHLIKTRGQQVTLRCSSQSGHNTVSWYQQALGQGPQFIFQYYREEENGRGNFPPRFSGLQFPNYSSELNVNALELDDSALYLCASSLQGFPNTEAFFGQGTRLTVV.